The sequence of this T cell receptor (beta chain) was determined in a study of cytomegalovirus exposure and HLA in healthy donors. To note about this clone: Its target is not known.

The assay was immunoSEQ multiplex PCR, and TCRdb's table has in-frame clones only and misses some. Of under 200,000 clones in the sample, 85% to 90% were seen once. CDR1 and CDR2 (germline): SEHNR, FQNEAQ (reference sequence). CDR3 length equals 16 residues. Trimming shortened V by 2 bases and J by 1 base, and 14 bases separated the two germline ends. Study-level results: Published work reported that the classifier diagnosed cytomegalovirus status with high specificity and sensitivity.

This sequence joins TRBV7-9 and TRBJ2-5; the D gene is possibly TRBD1 (6 bases). The receptor's source is a man between 18 and 29 years old in good health and CMV-seropositive. The source material was PBMCs. CDR3 sequence: CASSLMTGRFQETQYF. In DNA form, the CDR3 reads TGTGCCAGCAGCTTAATGACAGGACGCTTCCAAGAGACCCAGTACTTC.